This record looks at one T cell receptor beta chain sequence and its context. What it recognizes is unknown. TCR beta CDR3 regions were amplified from RNA transcripts. TCR CDR3 underwent first-round RT-PCR with the HTBI primer set. TCRdb redid the calling of the multiplex PCR reads with MiXCR, one entry per CDR3 protein. The sample carries approximately 640,000 distinct CDR3 sequences, 45% recorded once. Exclusion criteria comprised uncontrolled infection, other autoimmune disease, pregnancy or lactation. The length of the CDR3 is 16 residues. CDR1 SGHVS and CDR2 FNYEAQ come from the germline V gene. The V and J ends lost 5 bases and 2 bases respectively, with 19 bases between them. These data originate in a study of T cells in Graves' hyperthyroidism and ophthalmopathy. Study results and caveats: Most thyroid clonotypes that were expanded above 0.001 also turned up in blood.

Sequencing was performed on peripheral blood or thyroid tissue (not recorded which). The rearrangement uses TRBV7-6 and TRBJ2-7; D tentatively fits TRBD1 or TRBD2 (5 bases each). The clonotype comes from an adult man with Graves' disease, either hyperthyroidism or ophthalmopathy (not recorded which). This chain's CDR3 is CASSLNRGSPPYEQYF. CDR3 nucleotides: TGTGCCAGCAGCCTTAACCGGGGCAGCCCCCCCTACGAGCAGTACTTC.